These T cell receptor beta chains were read from a single sample in a study of blood T cell repertoires in COVID-19. Clones were read by immunoSEQ multiplex PCR, and TCRdb kept only the in-frame ones, dropping some. Among fewer than 150,000 clones, approximately 87% were seen once, and the ten largest hold more than 4%. Material: peripheral blood. These receptor sequences come from a woman in her forties with acute or convalescent COVID-19. Each CDR3 is given with its conserved first and last residue. D genes are given only for firm matches. Size tells how often a clone was seen (once, few, many) or the class of an expanded clone, and some rows leave it out.

once . TRBJ1-5 TRBV19 TGTGCCAGTAGCCCCGGACAGTTCAATCAGCCCCAGCATTTT CASSPGQFNQPQHF
. TRBD2 TRBJ2-5 TRBV3-1/TRBV3-2 TGTGCCAGCAGCCAGGACCTCCGGGTTAGCGGGGGGGAGACCCAGTACTTC CASSQDLRVSGGETQYF
. . TRBJ1-3 TRBV11-2 TGTGCCAGCAGCTTATCCTCAGGGACTGGAAACACCATATATTTT CASSLSSGTGNTIYF
. . TRBJ1-1 TRBV9 TGTGCCAGCAGCGGGGATTATCCAGGGGAGCAGAACACTGAAGCTTTCTTT CASSGDYPGEQNTEAFF
few . TRBJ2-7 TRBV10-1 TGCGCCAGCTCTTACGAGCAGTACTTC CASSYEQYF
. TRBD1 TRBJ2-7 TRBV5-6 TGTGCCAGCACCGGCCGGGACAGATCCTACGAGCAGTACTTC CASTGRDRSYEQYF
. . TRBJ2-5 TRBV11-2 TGTGCCAGCAGCCCCCTTGGGAGCCAAGAGACCCAGTACTTC CASSPLGSQETQYF
. . TRBJ1-2 TRBV24-1 TGTGCCACTGCCGGAACAGATCGCGGCTACACCTTC CATAGTDRGYTF
once . TRBJ1-5 TRBV6-5 TGTGCCAGCAGAGATGGGCCTTATGGCCAGCCCCAGCATTTT CASRDGPYGQPQHF
. . TRBJ1-1 TRBV18 TGTGCCAGCTCACCAAAGGCGCAGGGGCATGCTTTCTTT CASSPKAQGHAFF
few TRBD1 TRBJ1-2 TRBV7-2 TGTGCCAGCAGCTCATCAGGTGGACAGGGGGCTGGGGGCTACACCTTC CASSSSGGQGAGGYTF
. TRBD2 TRBJ2-7 TRBV11-2 TGTGCCAGCAGCTTAACATATCTAGCGGGATACTACGAGCAGTACTTC CASSLTYLAGYYEQYF
. TRBD1 TRBJ1-5 TRBV5-1 TGCGCCAGCAGCCCGGGGACAGGCCCCAATCAGCCCCAGCATTTT CASSPGTGPNQPQHF
once TRBD1 TRBJ1-4 TRBV5-8 TGTGCCAGCAGCCCCGGACAGGCGCCTAATGAAAAACTGTTTTTT CASSPGQAPNEKLFF
. . TRBJ1-2 TRBV27 TGTGCCAGCAGTTTAGGAGGGAATCTGAACTATGGCTACACCTTC CASSLGGNLNYGYTF
. TRBD2 TRBJ2-3 TRBV7-2 TGTGCCAGCAGCCCGACTAGCGGGGGGTCTTATACGCAGTATTTT CASSPTSGGSYTQYF
. . TRBJ1-2 TRBV12-3/TRBV12-4 TGTGCCAGCAGCTTATCCTTGAGGGGCTACACCTTC CASSLSLRGYTF
. . TRBJ1-6 TRBV7-3 TGTGCCAGCAGCTTAATAGGAGGTTCACCCCTCCACTTT CASSLIGGSPLHF
. TRBD2 TRBJ2-7 TRBV5-4 TGTGCCAGCAGCTTGGGTAACCTAGCGGGGGGCCTCTACGAGCAGTACTTC CASSLGNLAGGLYEQYF
. . TRBJ2-2 TRBV7-2 TGTGCCAGCAGCTTAGGAGCGAACACCGGGGAGCTGTTTTTT CASSLGANTGELFF
. . TRBJ1-2 TRBV6-5 TGTGCCAGCAGTTATCAGGGTGATGGCTACACCTTC CASSYQGDGYTF
. . TRBJ1-5 TRBV30 TGTGCCTGGAGTTCAGGGGTTCAGCCCCAGCATTTT CAWSSGVQPQHF
. TRBD1 TRBJ2-5 TRBV25-1 TGTGCCAGCAGTGAATTGCAGGGGGCCCCGGGAGAGACCCAGTACTTC CASSELQGAPGETQYF
. . TRBJ2-7 TRBV15 TGTGCCACCGCCTTTTTACAGGGTCCCTACGAGCAGTACTTC CATAFLQGPYEQYF
. . TRBJ2-3 TRBV29-1 TGCAGCGTTGACAGGGGTGCAGGGGATACGCAGTATTTT CSVDRGAGDTQYF
. . TRBJ2-3 TRBV5-1 TGCGCCAGCAGCTTGACGGGGGACACAGATACGCAGTATTTT CASSLTGDTDTQYF
. TRBD1 TRBJ1-2 TRBV6-4 TGTGCCAGCAGAAAAGGACAGGGATACTATGGCTACACCTTC CASRKGQGYYGYTF
. . TRBJ2-2 TRBV11-3 TGTGCCAGCAGCTTAGAAATTACGGGCAGGGGTACCGGGGAGCTGTTTTTT CASSLEITGRGTGELFF
. . TRBJ1-3 TRBV28 TGTGCCAGCAGTTCCCGTACAGGGTTCCGTGGAAACACCATATATTTT CASSSRTGFRGNTIYF
. . TRBJ2-1 TRBV19 TGTGCCAGTAGTAAGGAGCGGTCCTCCTCCTACAATGAGCAGTTCTTC CASSKERSSSYNEQFF
. . TRBJ1-2 TRBV2 TGTGCCAGCAGTGTGGGCCCGGGGGAGTCTTATGGCTACACCTTC CASSVGPGESYGYTF
. . TRBJ2-7 TRBV6-1 TGTGCCAGCAGTGAAGGGGAAGGGGGCTCCTACGAGCAGTACTTC CASSEGEGGSYEQYF
. . TRBJ1-2 TRBV9 TGTGCCAGCAGCGTGGATTCGGTGGGACTCTATGGCTACACCTTC CASSVDSVGLYGYTF
. TRBD2 TRBJ2-3 TRBV28 TGTGCCAGCAGTCCTCTAGCGGGGGGGTGGGATACGCAGTATTTT CASSPLAGGWDTQYF
. . TRBJ2-1 TRBV24-1 TGTGCCACCAGTGATGACTGGTACAATGAGCAGTTCTTC CATSDDWYNEQFF
. TRBD2 TRBJ2-3 TRBV2 TGTGCCAGCAGTGATGGAGGAGGGCTAGCGGGAACAGATACGCAGTATTTT CASSDGGGLAGTDTQYF
. . TRBJ1-1 TRBV6-5 TGTGCCAGCAGGACGAGGTATGAAGCTTTCTTT CASRTRYEAFF
. TRBD2 TRBJ2-1 TRBV9 TGTGCCAGCAGCGTAGCACTAGCGGGATCCTGGAATGAGCAGTTCTTC CASSVALAGSWNEQFF
. . TRBJ2-4 TRBV21-1 TGTGCCAGCAGCAAAGGGTGCCCGCCAGAGACTCTAGCCAAAAACATTCAGTACTTC CASSKGCPPETLAKNIQYF
. TRBD2 TRBJ2-6 TRBV19 TGTGCCAGTAGTATCCGGACTAGCGGGGGTACTGGGGCCAACGTCCTGACTTTC CASSIRTSGGTGANVLTF
. . TRBJ1-5 TRBV6-5 TGTGCCAGCAGTTACAGCGGAGTGGGCAATCAGCCCCAGCATTTT CASSYSGVGNQPQHF
. . TRBJ2-7 TRBV21-1 TGTGCCAGCAGCCGCCCCAGGACAGGTAAAACATACGAGCAGTACTTC CASSRPRTGKTYEQYF
once . TRBJ1-6 TRBV19 TGTGCCAGTAGTACCACGCCCAGGGGTGATAATTCACCCCTCCACTTT CASSTTPRGDNSPLHF
. . TRBJ1-2 TRBV14 TGTGCCAGCAGCCTGGCCAGGCGCGACGGCTACACCTTC CASSLARRDGYTF
. TRBD1 TRBJ2-5 TRBV15 TGTGCCACCAGCACCCTGGGACAGGGGGCGGGAGAGACCCAGTACTTC CATSTLGQGAGETQYF